This passage covers 27 T cell receptor beta chains from one sample sequenced in a study of response to subunit inactivated influenza vaccine. MiXCR, run by TCRdb on the RT-PCR reads, gives a single entry per CDR3 protein. The table has 550,000 to 600,000 distinct CDR3 sequences, about 12% seen once. The sequencing here drew on PBMCs from blood, taken on the day of vaccination. The source of these receptors is a man aged 50-59 years who received an inactivated influenza vaccine.

The chain has TRBV4-3 and TRBJ2-1; no definite D call. V shed 1 base and J shed 6 bases, with 10 bases lying between them. The length of the CDR3 is 14 residues. Germline V gives CDR1 LGHNA, CDR2 YSLEER. The DNA for the CDR3 is TGCGCCAGCAGCCAAGTTGGTACGGGCAATGAGCAGTTCTTC. Protein product: CASSQVGTGNEQFF.

The J gene is TRBJ2-7, the V gene TRBV20-1; 13 bases map to TRBD2. The CDR3 runs to 14 residues. The V segment lost 5 bases and the J segment 5 bases; nucleotides outside the gene matches: 6. Germline V gene lookup returns CDR1 DFQATT and CDR2 SNEGSKA (reference sequence). The CDR3 bases are TGCAGTGCTGGAACTAGCGGGGGGGGCCACGAGCAGTACTTC. Translation: CSAGTSGGGHEQYF.

The V gene is TRBV4-2, the J gene TRBJ2-5; D might be TRBD2 (6 bases). Germline lookup yields CDR1 LGHNA and CDR2 YNFKEQ. The V and J ends lost 0 bases and 2 bases respectively, with 10 bases between them. The length of the CDR3 is 15 residues. The DNA of the CDR3 is TGTGCCAGCAGCCAAGATCCGGGGGATCAAGAGACCCAGTACTTC. Its protein is CASSQDPGDQETQYF.

This clonotype has only a few counts. This rearrangement joins TRBV7-9 to TRBJ2-7; D is perhaps TRBD1 or TRBD2 (5 bases each). The CDR3 runs to 15 residues. V lost 4 bases and J 3 bases, leaving 16 bases between the germline ends. Looked up from germline, CDR1 is SEHNR and CDR2 is FQNEAQ (reference sequence). This CDR3 is CASSYRDGYYYEQYF. CDR3 in DNA: TGTGCCAGCAGCTACCGGGACGGTTATTACTACGAGCAGTACTTC.

This clonotype turned up a few times. The chain couples TRBV4-3 to TRBJ1-2, with D perhaps matching TRBD1 (5 bases). V dropped 3 bases and J dropped 1 base, with 12 bases sitting between them. The germline gives CDR1 LGHNA, CDR2 YSLEER. CDR3 length equals 15 residues. DNA for the CDR3: TGCGCCAGCAGCCAGTCGACAGCAATTAACTATGGCTACACCTTC. Translation: CASSQSTAINYGYTF.

This clonotype was recorded many times. The chain carries TRBV27 and TRBJ2-1, with D perhaps matching TRBD1 or TRBD2 (5 bases each). The CDR3 is made up of 15 amino acids. Between the trimmed V and J ends, which lost 6 bases and 2 bases, there was a span of 14 bases. Germline V CDR1 and CDR2: MNHEY, SMNVEV (reference sequence). CDR3 protein: CASSSRDQAYNEQFF. CDR3 coding DNA: TGTGCCAGCAGCTCCCGGGACCAGGCCTACAATGAGCAGTTCTTC.

This clonotype has more than one count but fewer than ten. CDR3 region: CASSPGASGTDTQYF. CDR3 bases: TGTGCCAGCTCACCAGGGGCTAGCGGGACAGATACGCAGTATTTT. The rearrangement joins TRBV18 to TRBJ2-3; 8 nucleotides match TRBD2. CDR1 KGHSH and CDR2 LQKENI come from the germline V gene. V trimming: 2 bases; J trimming: 3 bases; junction bases outside the gene matches: 4. CDR3 length: 15 amino acids.

The chain links TRBV4-2 to TRBJ2-5, with D perhaps TRBD1 (5 bases). This CDR3 spans 14 amino acids. The germline gives CDR1 LGHNA, CDR2 YNFKEQ. Trimming removed 1 base from V and 5 bases from J, with 11 bases in between. The DNA of the CDR3 is TGTGCCAGCAGCCAAGCAGGGTTACGGGAGACCCAGTACTTC. This encodes CASSQAGLRETQYF.

The chain carries TRBV7-8 and TRBJ2-3; maybe TRBD2 (6 bases). Trimming shortened V by 1 base and J by 0 bases, and 8 bases separated the two germline ends. Germline V gene data show CDR1 as SGHVS and CDR2 as FQNEAQ. This CDR3 is built from 15 residues. Here the CDR3 reads CASSLVEGSTDTQYF. The CDR3 DNA follows: TGTGCCAGCAGCTTAGTGGAGGGTAGCACAGATACGCAGTATTTT.

V usage is TRBV5-1 and J usage is TRBJ2-7; 13 positions match TRBD2. J gave up 6 bases and V 3 bases, and 3 bases lay outside the gene matches. CDR3 length: 14 residues. Germline V gene lookup returns CDR1 SGHRS and CDR2 YFSETQ. The CDR3 region is CASSSGLAGIEQYF. CDR3 nucleotides: TGCGCCAGCAGCTCGGGACTAGCGGGGATCGAGCAGTACTTC.

The V call is TRBV6-2 or TRBV6-3, the J call TRBJ2-2, with D possibly being TRBD1 (6 bases). Germline-derived CDR1 and CDR2 are MNHEY and SVGEGT. The CDR3 is made up of 14 amino acids. V was trimmed by 8 bases and J by 5 bases, leaving 15 bases between them. CDR3 coding DNA: TGTGCCAGCGGACCGTTACAGGGAACCGGGGAGCTGTTTTTT. Translated, it gives CASGPLQGTGELFF.

The chain has TRBV9 and TRBJ2-7, with 9 bases lining up with TRBD1. The CDR3 consists of 15 residues. The germline gives CDR1 SGDLS, CDR2 YYNGEE. V gave up 3 bases and J gave up 7 bases; unmatched junction bases: 11. The CDR3 nucleotides read TGTGCCAGCAGCGCGACAGGGGGACTCTTGTCGGAGCAGTACTTC. Protein product: CASSATGGLLSEQYF.

This clonotype appeared a few times. The genes are TRBV7-6 and TRBJ2-3; 11 nucleotides line up with TRBD1. Looked up from germline, CDR1 is SGHVS and CDR2 is FNYEAQ. This CDR3 comprises 15 residues. The junction had 5 bases not matched to a gene; V was cut back by 4 bases and J by 5 bases. The CDR3 DNA reads as TGTGCCAGCAGCTGGACAGGGGGCTGGGAAGATACGCAGTATTTT. Its protein is CASSWTGGWEDTQYF. Full variable domain (missing parts from reference TRBV7-6 and TRBJ2-3): GAGVSQSPRYKVTKRGQDVALRCDPISGHVSLYWYRQALGQGPEFLTYFNYEAQQDKSGLPNDRFSAERPEGSISTLTIQRTEQRDSAMYRCASSWTGGWEDTQYFGPGTRLTVL.

This clonotype has only a few counts. The V gene is TRBV19, the J gene TRBJ1-1, with D possibly matching TRBD1 (5 bases). Germline-derived CDR1 and CDR2 are LNHDA and SQIVND (reference sequence). V was shortened by 3 bases and J by 4 bases, with 15 bases between the two germline ends. The CDR3 has 15 residues. In nucleotides, the CDR3 is TGTGCCAGTAGTATGCAACAGGCTATTGTCACTGAAGCTTTCTTT. This encodes CASSMQQAIVTEAFF.

This clonotype occurred a few times. The V call is TRBV18, the J call TRBJ2-7, with TRBD1 matching 9 bases. From germline, CDR1 is KGHSH and CDR2 LQKENI. Trimming took 3 bases from V and 6 from J; bases not matched to a gene: 9. The CDR3 is 15 amino acids. In nucleotides, the CDR3 is TGTGCCAGCTCACCGCTCCCGGGACAGGGAGTCGAGCAGTACTTC. Translating it yields CASSPLPGQGVEQYF.

There are a few counts of this clonotype. This chain uses TRBV5-1 with TRBJ2-4; 10 bases line up with TRBD2. Trimming cost V 6 bases and J 6 bases; bases outside gene matches: 12. CDR3 length: 16 amino acids. CDR1 SGHRS and CDR2 YFSETQ come from the germline V gene. This chain's CDR3 is CASNPTSGGALNIQYF. For the CDR3, the DNA is TGCGCCAGCAACCCGACCAGCGGGGGGGCCCTAAACATTCAGTACTTC.

The J gene is TRBJ2-7, the V gene TRBV20-1, with D perhaps matching TRBD2 (5 bases). Trimming removed 0 bases at V and 2 bases at J, with 11 bases between. Germline values: CDR1 DFQATT, CDR2 SNEGSKA (reference sequence). CDR3 size: 14 residues. CDR3 sequence (DNA): TGCAGTGCTAGAGATCTTCGGGGTACCTACGAGCAGTACTTC. It specifies CSARDLRGTYEQYF.

This clonotype was picked up a small number of times. The chain uses TRBV7-8 and TRBJ1-2; D might be TRBD1 (5 bases). The germline V gene encodes CDR1 SGHVS and CDR2 FQNEAQ. V lost 1 base to trimming and J lost 6 bases, with 15 bases between them. The CDR3 covers 15 residues. CDR3 nucleotides: TGTGCCAGCAGCTTAGTAGGACAAAGTACAGATGGCTACACCTTC. This sequence encodes CASSLVGQSTDGYTF.

The chain joins TRBV3-1 to TRBJ2-7; 10 bases agree with TRBD2. This CDR3 region has 15 residues. V dropped 8 bases and J dropped 6; count of bases not matched to a gene: 13. The germline V gene encodes CDR1 LGHDT and CDR2 YNNKEL (reference sequence). The CDR3 DNA sequence: TGTGCCAGCGGCCCGGGACTAGCGCAATTCCGCGAGCAGTACTTC. Its protein product is CASGPGLAQFREQYF.

This clonotype was seen only a few times. The gene calls are TRBV7-8 and TRBJ1-1; D may be TRBD1 (5 bases). The CDR3 sequence is 17 residues long. V lost 5 bases and J 1 base, leaving 20 bases between the germline ends. The V gene's germline CDR1 is SGHVS and CDR2 FQNEAQ. CDR3 protein: CASSRSWVGAKNTEAFF. The CDR3 DNA reads as TGTGCCAGCAGCAGATCATGGGTCGGGGCTAAGAACACTGAAGCTTTCTTT.

There are a few counts of this clonotype. The rearrangement uses TRBV15 and TRBJ2-7; maybe TRBD2 (5 bases). Looked up from germline, CDR1 is LNHNV and CDR2 is YYDKDF (reference sequence). Trimming took off 3 bases at V and 6 bases at J, with 18 bases between the two ends. This CDR3 comprises 15 residues. DNA of the CDR3: TGTGCCACCAGCAGGCGAGGGTTTCGCGGAGGCGAGCAGTACTTC. It codes for CATSRRGFRGGEQYF.

This clonotype turned up a few times. The chain employs TRBV12-3 or TRBV12-4 and TRBJ2-7; TRBD2 agrees at 11 bases. The V and J ends lost 3 bases and 5 bases, in that order; junction bases with no gene match: 3. CDR3 length: 14 residues. The DNA of the CDR3 is TGTGCCAGCAGTTTGACTAGCGGGACAAACGAGCAGTACTTC. This encodes CASSLTSGTNEQYF.

This clonotype was picked up a small number of times. This chain connects TRBV11-2 to TRBJ1-2; D remains unclear. The CDR3 has 16 amino acids. The germline V gene has CDR1 SGHAT and CDR2 FQNNGV. Deletions cut 5 bases from V and 1 base from J, with 17 bases between. The CDR3 bases are TGTGCCAGCAGCGAGAGGACGGGCAGTTTTAACTATGGCTACACCTTC. It is translated as CASSERTGSFNYGYTF.

This clonotype was counted a few times. The chain recombines TRBV4-3 with TRBJ2-5; D may be TRBD1 (6 bases). There are 13 residues in the CDR3. Trimming pared 3 bases from V and 3 bases from J, leaving 8 bases between. Germline CDR1 is LGHNA and CDR2 is YSLEER. In DNA form, the CDR3 reads TGCGCCAGCAGCCAGGACAGAAAAGAGACCCAGTACTTC. Its translation: CASSQDRKETQYF.

The gene calls are TRBV20-1 and TRBJ1-2; 10 bases are shared with TRBD1. V trimming: 0 bases; J trimming: 5 bases; junction bases outside the gene matches: 6. Germline CDR1 and CDR2: DFQATT and SNEGSKA (reference sequence). This CDR3 has 15 residues. The CDR3 DNA follows: TGCAGTGCTAGAGAGAGGGACAGGGGAGTTTATGGCTACACCTTC. It specifies CSARERDRGVYGYTF.

This clonotype has a count of ten or more. This chain uses TRBV7-2 with TRBJ2-3; 13 bases line up with TRBD2. V shed 5 bases and J 6 bases; nucleotides not matched to a gene: 8. This CDR3 contains 16 residues. Germline assignment: CDR1 SGHTA and CDR2 FQGNSA. CDR3 region: CASSPTSGGAGDTQYF. The DNA for the CDR3 is TGTGCCAGCAGCCCTACTAGCGGGGGGGCCGGGGATACGCAGTATTTT.

The chain joins TRBV7-2 to TRBJ2-7; D not resolved. CDR1 SGHTA and CDR2 FQGNSA come from the germline V gene. The ends were cut back, 2 bases at V and 5 bases at J, with 10 bases in the middle. This CDR3 comprises 13 residues. In DNA, the CDR3 is TGTGCCAGCAGCTTAAATCTTCCCGACGAGCAGTACTTC. Translating it yields CASSLNLPDEQYF.